Below are 15 T cell receptor beta chains sequenced from a single sample in a study of tissue T cells after allogeneic stem cell transplantation. Specified time point: mouse harvest day 14 after allogeneic transplant. Mouse grafts combined 10^7 T-cell-depleted bone marrow cells with 10^6 splenic CD5+ T cells. Assay used: immunoSEQ multiplex PCR; TCRdb lists only in-frame clones, some missing. This sample has more than 5,500 clones; 45% to 55% occur once, and the top ten carry about an eighth. Source material: gut tissue. These receptors all stem from a female BALB/c mouse given C57BL/6 T cells with graft-versus-host disease after an allogeneic hematopoietic cell transplant.

This clone is judged medium-sized. The gene names given are mouse names. Read sequence stops 1 residue before the CDR3 end, and the germline J gene provides the missing end. The chain employs TRBV13-1 and TRBJ2-5; weak D call: TRBD2 (5 bases). Germline V gene data show CDR1 as NSHNY and CDR2 as SYGAGN. The CDR3 is 13 residues long. Trimming removed 1 base at V and 2 bases at J, with 5 bases between. The DNA read from the CDR3 is TGTGCCAGCAGTGATTGGGGCCAAGACACCCAGTAC. Translating gives CASSDWGQDTQY. The entire CDR3 protein is CASSDWGQDTQYF.

This clone appeared a few times. Germline and genes here are mouse. The read comes to an end 1 residue before the CDR3 does, leaving the germline J gene to fill in the end. This rearrangement joins TRBV12-1 to TRBJ2-7, with D possibly TRBD2 on 6 matching bases. The CDR3 covers 14 residues. Germline-derived CDR1 and CDR2 are SGHSN and HYEKVE. V gave up 2 bases and J gave up 0 bases, with 10 bases separating them. The CDR3 region is CASSPTGGSYEQYF. The CDR3 bases that were read are TGTGCCAGCTCTCCCACGGGGGGCTCCTATGAACAGTAC.

This clone is medium-sized. Each gene name is a mouse one. Read data end 1 residue before the CDR3 end; the end is taken from the germline J gene. The chain links TRBV16 to TRBJ2-7, with TRBD1 matching over 8 bases. The CDR3 has 14 amino acids. CDR1 is SGHSA and CDR2 is FRNQAP in the germline V gene. With V trimmed by 5 bases and J by 0 bases, 3 bases remained unmatched. The sequenced part of the CDR3 DNA is TGTGCAAGCAGCAGACAGGGGAGCTCCTATGAACAGTAC. Translated, it gives CASSRQGSSYEQY. In full, the CDR3 reads CASSRQGSSYEQYF.

Turning to this clone: All gene names here are mouse names. The DNA read from the CDR3 is TGTGCCAGCAGTCCACTGGGGGGGCTTAGTGCAGAAACGCTGTAT. The encoded protein is CASSPLGGLSAETLY. The whole CDR3 is CASSPLGGLSAETLYF. The V gene is TRBV26, the J gene TRBJ2-3; 11 bases align to TRBD2. The read comes to an end 1 residue before the CDR3 does, leaving the germline J gene to fill in the end. CDR3 length equals 16 residues. V shed 4 bases and J 0 bases; nucleotides not matched to a gene: 3. Germline values: CDR1 KGHPV, CDR2 FQNQEV (reference sequence).

This clone is medium-sized by share. The germline and genes are mouse ones. The missing CDR3 end, 1 residue past where the read stops, is filled in from the germline J gene. The chain is built from TRBV13-3 and TRBJ2-7; TRBD1 agrees at 8 bases. The germline gives CDR1 NNHDY, CDR2 SYVADS. The length of the CDR3 is 13 residues. Trimming took 4 bases from V and 3 from J; bases not matched to a gene: 3. The sequenced part of the CDR3 DNA is TGTGCCAGCAGTCGGGACAGGATCTATGAACAGTAC. Protein sequence: CASSRDRIYEQY. The entire CDR3 reads CASSRDRIYEQYF.

With respect to this clone: With only one base between it and a far larger clone, this is likely a read error. Genes and germline come from the mouse. Read data end 1 residue before the CDR3 end; the end is taken from the germline J gene. The genes are TRBV13-2 and TRBJ2-3; D remains unclear. With 2 bases removed from V and 2 bases from J, the gap between germline ends came to 6 bases. CDR1 and CDR2 from the germline V gene are NNHNN and SYGAGS (reference sequence). This CDR3 is built from 13 residues. The CDR3 is CASGENIAETLYF. Partial CDR3 DNA: TGTGCCAGCGGTGAAAACATTGCAGAAACGCTGTAT.

This clone was seen a handful of times. Mouse germline and gene names are used. The CDR3 end falls 1 residue outside the read, so it is completed with the germline J gene. The V gene is TRBV3, the J gene TRBJ1-2; 9 bases line up with TRBD1. Germline CDR1 reads SNHLY; CDR2 reads FYNGKV (reference sequence). CDR3 length equals 13 residues. V shed 4 bases, J shed 4 bases, and the junction held 1 base outside the gene matches. CDR3: CASSWDRASDYTF. CDR3 bases read: TGTGCCAGCAGCTGGGACAGGGCCTCCGACTACACC.

About this clone: Gene labels here are mouse ones. The read terminates 1 residue ahead of where the CDR3 ends, so the germline J gene completes it. J is TRBJ1-2 and V is TRBV5, with D unclear. Germline CDR1 and CDR2: LGHNA and YNLKQL (reference sequence). V lost 1 base and J 0 bases, leaving 6 bases between the germline ends. The CDR3 is 14 amino acids. CDR3 DNA, as far as it was read: TGTGCCAGCAGCCAAGGGACGGCAAACTCCGACTACACC. Translation: CASSQGTANSDYT. In full, the CDR3 reads CASSQGTANSDYTF.

This clone has a single count. Mouse names are used for the genes. The read stops 1 residue short of the end of the CDR3; the missing end is completed from the germline J gene. The chain recombines TRBV3 with TRBJ2-2, with a tentative D call TRBD2 (6 bases). Germline V gives CDR1 SNHLY, CDR2 FYNGKV (reference sequence). The V and J ends lost 4 bases and 0 bases respectively, with 9 bases between them. The CDR3 loop spans 15 amino acids. CDR3 DNA (partial): TGTGCCAGCAGCTCGGGACTTGCAAACACCGGGCAGCTCTAC. It codes for CASSSGLANTGQLY. The CDR3, in full, reads CASSSGLANTGQLYF.

A note on this clone: Germline and genes here are mouse. The DNA ends 1 residue before the CDR3 does, and the rest of the CDR3 is filled in from the germline J gene. The gene calls are TRBV12-1 and TRBJ1-1; TRBD1 matches at 10 bases. The CDR3 contains 14 residues. With 4 bases clipped from V and 3 bases from J, the junction kept 4 bases outside the gene matches. In germline, CDR1 is SGHSN, CDR2 HYEKVE. CDR3 in amino acids: CASSRQGADTEVFF. Incomplete CDR3 DNA: TGTGCCAGCTCACGACAGGGGGCGGACACAGAAGTCTTC.

A note on this clone: Each gene name is a mouse one. The CDR3 end is not reached by the read, which stops 1 residue before it; the germline J gene fills it in. Other DNA sequences in the sample encode the same CDR3. The chain recombines TRBV26 with TRBJ2-1; D might be TRBD1 or TRBD2, each matching 5 bases. This CDR3 comprises 13 residues. Trimming took 4 bases from V and 1 from J, leaving 5 bases between them. Germline values: CDR1 KGHPV, CDR2 FQNQEV (reference sequence). Partial CDR3 DNA: TGTGCCAGCAGTCGGGACAACTATGCTGAGCAGTTC. Protein product: CASSRDNYAEQF. The full CDR3 reads CASSRDNYAEQFF.

Notes on this clone: The germline and genes are mouse ones. The CDR3 extends 1 residue past the end of the read, so its final part is completed from the germline J gene. The rearrangement joins TRBV26 to TRBJ2-1, with D unresolved. Germline V gives CDR1 KGHPV, CDR2 FQNQEV (reference sequence). Trimming shortened V by 6 bases and J by 0 bases, and 12 bases separated the two germline ends. This CDR3 has 15 residues. The CDR3 bases that were read are TGTGCCAGCAGCCGTGACAAATATAACTATGCTGAGCAGTTC. This translates into CASSRDKYNYAEQF. The whole CDR3 reads CASSRDKYNYAEQFF.

Points on this clone: The gene names here belong to mouse. The CDR3 bases that were read are TGTGCCAGCAGTCTGACAGGGAACACAGAAGTCTTC. Translation: CASSLTGNTEVF. The complete CDR3 protein is CASSLTGNTEVFF. The gene calls are TRBV26 and TRBJ1-1, with a possible D match to TRBD1 (5 bases). With the read ending 1 residue before the CDR3 end, the germline J gene is used to fill in that end. Between the trimmed V and J ends, which lost 2 bases and 1 base, there was a span of 5 bases. This CDR3 has 13 residues. In germline, CDR1 is KGHPV, CDR2 FQNQEV (reference sequence). Together with reference TRBV26 and TRBJ1-1, the CDR3 gives the full variable domain: NSKVIQTPRYLVKGQGQKAKMRCIPEKGHPVVFWYQQNKNNEFKFLINFQNQEVLQQIDMTEKRFSAECPSNSPCSLEIQSSEAGDSALYLCASSLTGNTEVFFGKGTRLTVV.

About this clone itself: Gene names are mouse gene names. The read ends 1 residue early relative to the CDR3; the germline J gene fills the gap. The chain joins TRBV23 to TRBJ2-5; the table's D call of TRBD2 was not tested on the DNA. CDR1 is KGHTA, CDR2 FQNQQP, per germline. CDR3 length equals 15 residues. Partial CDR3 DNA: TGCTCCAGCAGGGAGGACTGGGGGGGCGTTGACACCCAGTAC. Translating gives CSSREDWGGVDTQY. The entire CDR3 protein is CSSREDWGGVDTQYF. The complete variable domain, with remaining parts taken from reference TRBV23 and TRBJ2-5, reads DAAVTQKPRYLIKMKGQEAEMKCIPEKGHTAVFWYQQKQSKELKFLIYFQNQQPLDQIDMVKERFSAVCPSSSLCSLGIRTCEAEDSALYLCSSREDWGGVDTQYFGPGTRLLVL.

A remark on this clone: Gene labels here are mouse ones. The observed sequence ends 1 residue before the CDR3 terminus, with the missing tail filled in from the germline J gene. The same CDR3 can be traced to other DNA sequences in this sample. The chain combines TRBV26 with TRBJ1-3; unclear D gene. This CDR3 has 14 residues. V lost 2 bases and J lost 0, with 5 bases in between. Germline V gives CDR1 KGHPV, CDR2 FQNQEV (reference sequence). The CDR3 spells CASSLPNSGNTLYF. The part of the CDR3 DNA that was read is TGTGCCAGCAGTCTGCCAAATTCTGGAAATACGCTCTAT.